Each of the 30 T cell receptor beta chains below was sequenced from the same sample in a study of shared clonotypes between healthy human individuals. Using immunoSEQ multiplex PCR, the repertoire was profiled, and TCRdb retains in-frame clones only, with some absent. This table holds about 340,000 clones, 73% found once. Specimen: memory CD4+ T cells sorted from blood. The subset here: CD45RA-negative fraction. The receptor source for this set is a man aged 25 to 45 in good health.

This chain connects TRBV7-2 to TRBJ2-5, with D tentatively TRBD1 (5 bases). This CDR3 contains 17 residues. V was pared by 1 base and J by 3 bases, with 18 bases between. Germline V lookup: CDR1 SGHTA, CDR2 FQGNSA. The CDR3 region is CASSLGRAFAGKETQYF. In DNA form, the CDR3 reads TGTGCCAGCAGCTTAGGCAGGGCCTTTGCCGGCAAAGAGACCCAGTACTTC.

This clone appeared a single time. This sequence joins TRBV2 and TRBJ1-1, with 7 bases matching TRBD1. CDR1 SNHLY and CDR2 FYNNEI come from the germline V gene. V trimming: 5 bases; J trimming: 4 bases; junction bases outside the gene matches: 4. The CDR3 has 13 amino acids. The CDR3 is CASSSTGITEAFF. The CDR3 coding sequence is TGTGCCAGCAGTTCGACAGGGATCACTGAAGCTTTCTTT. The full variable domain, with the rest looked up from reference TRBV2 and TRBJ1-1, is EPEVTQTPSHQVTQMGQEVILRCVPISNHLYFYWYRQILGQKVEFLVSFYNNEISEKSEIFDDQFSVERPDGSNFTLKIRSTKLEDSAMYFCASSSTGITEAFFGQGTRLTVV.

This clone was seen once. The J gene is TRBJ1-1, the V gene TRBV19; maybe TRBD1 (5 bases). This CDR3 is 13 amino acids long. The germline V gene encodes CDR1 LNHDA and CDR2 SQIVND (reference sequence). Trimming shortened V by 4 bases and J by 5 bases, and 11 bases separated the two germline ends. The CDR3: CASSKEDRTEAFF. The CDR3 DNA sequence: TGTGCCAGTAGTAAAGAAGACAGAACTGAAGCTTTCTTT.

The chain has TRBV28 and TRBJ1-2, with 8 bases identical to TRBD1. The germline V gene encodes CDR1 MDHEN and CDR2 SYDVKM. With V trimmed by 4 bases and J by 5 bases, 3 bases remained unmatched. This CDR3 is built from 13 residues. The CDR3 DNA sequence: TGTGCCAGCAGTTCCGGACAGGGATATGGCTACACCTTC. It codes for CASSSGQGYGYTF.

The rearrangement joins TRBV6-5 to TRBJ2-5; a possible D gene is TRBD2 (6 bases). Germline V lookup: CDR1 MNHEY, CDR2 SVGAGI. There are 13 residues in the CDR3. Trimming cost V 7 bases and J 5 bases, with 14 bases left between them. For the CDR3, the DNA is TGTGCCAGCATGATGGGCGGGACGGAGACCCAGTACTTC. Translated, it gives CASMMGGTETQYF.

The chain couples TRBV15 to TRBJ1-5; 7 positions agree with TRBD1. Trimming at V came to 5 bases and at J to 4 bases, leaving 5 bases not matched to a gene. The CDR3 runs 14 residues. The germline CDR1 and CDR2 sequences are LNHNV and YYDKDF (reference sequence). The CDR3 bases are TGTGCCACCAGCCTCTCCAGGGGGAATCAGCCCCAGCATTTT. This codes for CATSLSRGNQPQHF.

This clone has just one count. The chain recombines TRBV10-3 with TRBJ2-7; D gene uncertain. Trimming removed 6 bases from V and 3 bases from J, with 9 bases in between. CDR1 is ENHRY, CDR2 SYGVKD, per germline. CDR3 length: 12 residues. CDR3 in DNA: TGTGCCATCAGCTCCTCAAGCTACGAGCAGTACTTC. It codes for CAISSSSYEQYF.

The V and J genes are TRBV5-1 and TRBJ2-7, with a possible D match to TRBD1 (5 bases). The tail of the sequence fits TRBJ2-5 better, so the J call may be wrong. The CDR3 is 15 residues long. Germline V gives CDR1 SGHRS, CDR2 YFSETQ. The CDR3 protein is CASSSRQSNQETQYF. The DNA of the CDR3 is TGCGCCAGCAGCAGCCGACAGTCCAACCAAGAGACCCAGTACTTC.

V usage is TRBV7-9 and J usage is TRBJ2-1, with 13 positions matching TRBD2. J gave up 4 bases and V 5 bases, and 5 bases lay outside the gene matches. Per germline, CDR1 SEHNR and CDR2 FQNEAQ (reference sequence). CDR3 length: 16 residues. The CDR3 DNA reads TGTGCCAGCAGCACCCGACTAGCGGGAGGATACAATGAGCAGTTCTTC. It encodes CASSTRLAGGYNEQFF.

This chain links TRBV27 with TRBJ1-1; D possibly corresponds to TRBD1 (5 bases). CDR1 is MNHEY, CDR2 SMNVEV, per germline (reference sequence). The CDR3 contains 16 residues. Trimming removed 7 bases from V and 4 bases from J, with 22 bases in between. In DNA, the CDR3 is TGTGCCAGCATCCCCCCAGGGTCAGGGCGGGCCACTGAAGCTTTCTTT. Its translation is CASIPPGSGRATEAFF.

J is TRBJ2-1 and V is TRBV7-9; 11 nucleotides align to TRBD2. V was pared by 3 bases and J by 7 bases, with 5 bases of the junction left unmatched. The length of the CDR3 is 15 residues. Looked up from germline, CDR1 is SEHNR and CDR2 is FQNEAQ (reference sequence). Here the CDR3 reads CASSFLAGGGNEQFF. The CDR3, as DNA: TGTGCCAGCAGCTTTTTAGCGGGAGGGGGGAATGAGCAGTTCTTC. Full variable domain (outside the CDR3, taken from reference TRBV7-9 and TRBJ2-1): DTGVSQNPRHKITKRGQNVTFRCDPISEHNRLYWYRQTLGQGPEFLTYFQNEAQLEKSRLLSDRFSAERPKGSFSTLEIQRTEQGDSAMYLCASSFLAGGGNEQFFGPGTRLTVL.

The chain joins TRBV10-2 to TRBJ1-5; D gene unclear. The CDR3 runs 15 residues. Germline CDR1 is WSHSY and CDR2 is SAAADI. V dropped 3 bases and J dropped 6 bases, with 15 bases sitting between them. For the CDR3, the DNA is TGCGCCAGCAGTGAAGGGCAGTCCTCCGGTCAGCCCCAGCATTTT. The encoded protein is CASSEGQSSGQPQHF.

V is TRBV18 and J is TRBJ2-7; D unresolved. This CDR3 is built from 15 residues. Germline-derived CDR1 and CDR2 are KGHSH and LQKENI. Trimming pared 0 bases from V and 3 bases from J, leaving 12 bases between. CDR3 protein: CASSPPDVRNYEQYF. For the CDR3, the DNA is TGTGCCAGCTCACCACCTGATGTGCGTAACTACGAGCAGTACTTC.

The chain combines TRBV2 with TRBJ1-2; no reliable D call. Trimming left V 6 bases short and J 6 bases short, with 11 bases between. CDR1 is SNHLY, CDR2 FYNNEI, per germline. The CDR3 covers 12 residues. DNA for the CDR3: TGTGCCAGCAGGGAGGTGATGGATGGCTACACCTTC. It translates to CASREVMDGYTF.

About this clone itself: At the DNA level, this CDR3 is encoded by other sequences in the same sample as well. The J gene is TRBJ2-5, the V gene TRBV7-2, with D unresolved. Germline V CDR1 and CDR2: SGHTA, FQGNSA. This CDR3 region has 11 residues. Trimming cost V 3 bases and J 5 bases, with 4 bases left between them. The CDR3 DNA reads TGTGCCAGCAGCTTTAGTGAGACCCAGTACTTC. The encoded protein is CASSFSETQYF.

The chain couples TRBV5-1 to TRBJ2-2, with unresolved D. There are 12 residues in the CDR3. Germline loops: CDR1 SGHRS, CDR2 YFSETQ. Trimming left V 4 bases short and J 8 bases short, with 9 bases between. The CDR3 DNA sequence: TGCGCCAGCAGCAGGAATGAGGGGGAGCTGTTTTTT. Its protein is CASSRNEGELFF.

The J gene is TRBJ2-3, the V gene TRBV28; D remains unclear. Germline assignment: CDR1 MDHEN and CDR2 SYDVKM. V was shortened by 5 bases and J by 6 bases, with 18 bases between the two germline ends. The CDR3 spans 15 residues. The DNA for the CDR3 is TGTGCCAGCAGTGAGGCCCAGACACCGAGGGATACGCAGTATTTT. This codes for CASSEAQTPRDTQYF. The whole variable domain, remainder taken from reference TRBV28 and TRBJ2-3, is DVKVTQSSRYLVKRTGEKVFLECVQDMDHENMFWYRQDPGLGLRLIYFSYDVKMKEKGDIPEGYSVSREKKERFSLILESASTNQTSMYLCASSEAQTPRDTQYFGPGTRLTVL.

V gene TRBV7-2 combines with J gene TRBJ2-3; D not certain. Germline V gene sequence: CDR1 SGHTA, CDR2 FQGNSA. The CDR3 runs 15 residues. V was trimmed by 2 bases and J by 3 bases, leaving 12 bases between them. The CDR3 nucleotides are TGTGCCAGCAGCTTACGCGGAACGATAACAGATACGCAGTATTTT. It is translated as CASSLRGTITDTQYF.

This clone has more than one count but fewer than ten. The chain recombines TRBV10-2 with TRBJ2-3; D is perhaps TRBD1 or TRBD2 (5 bases each). V was trimmed by 3 bases and J by 2 bases, leaving 15 bases between them. Germline V gene lookup returns CDR1 WSHSY and CDR2 SAAADI. This CDR3 contains 16 residues. The CDR3 DNA reads as TGCGCCAGCAGTGACCAGGGCCTCCGGGACACAGATACGCAGTATTTT. It codes for CASSDQGLRDTDTQYF.

This clone occurred once. The rearrangement joins TRBV7-8 to TRBJ1-4; 7 positions agree with TRBD1. This CDR3 contains 13 residues. From germline, CDR1 is SGHVS and CDR2 FQNEAQ. The ends lost 5 bases at V and 8 bases at J; junction bases unmatched: 5. The CDR3 nucleotides read TGTGCCAGCAGCGAGCCAGGGGGGGAAAAACTGTTTTTT. Its translation: CASSEPGGEKLFF.

J is TRBJ1-4 and V is TRBV28; D unresolved. Trimming took 3 bases from V and 14 from J, leaving 16 bases between them. CDR3 length: 13 amino acids. CDR1 and CDR2 from the germline V gene are MDHEN and SYDVKM. In nucleotides, the CDR3 is TGTGCCAGCAGTTTTGGCGGTTCCATGAATCTGTTTTTT. It encodes CASSFGGSMNLFF.

V gene TRBV5-6 combines with J gene TRBJ2-4, with D perhaps TRBD1 (5 bases). Trimming stripped 0 bases from V and 2 bases from J, with 9 bases between. The germline gives CDR1 SGHDT, CDR2 YYEEEE. This CDR3 has 15 amino acids. DNA for the CDR3: TGTGCCAGCAGCTTGGGTCAGGGAACCAAAAACATTCAGTACTTC. Its translation: CASSLGQGTKNIQYF.

This clone appeared a few times. This rearrangement joins TRBV30 to TRBJ2-3; TRBD2 matches 8 bases. Germline assignment: CDR1 GTSNPN and CDR2 SVGIG (reference sequence). Germline trimming cut 3 bases from V and 0 bases from J; bases unmatched to any gene: 8. The CDR3 runs to 16 residues. CDR3 in DNA: TGTGCCTGGAGGGGAAGACTAGCGCCTAGCACAGATACGCAGTATTTT. Translated: CAWRGRLAPSTDTQYF.

This clone was detected once. V and J are TRBV6-1 and TRBJ2-7; the D is unclear. The V gene lost 1 base and the J gene lost 4 bases, with 5 bases spanning the gap. Germline V lookup: CDR1 MNHNS, CDR2 SASEGT. The CDR3 has 12 residues. CDR3 bases: TGTGCCAGCAGTGAAGGGCGGTACGAGCAGTACTTC. Protein product: CASSEGRYEQYF.

The rearrangement uses TRBV19 and TRBJ1-1; 8 positions agree with TRBD1. Losses at the gene ends were 5 bases for V and 4 bases for J; bases not matched to a gene: 9. The V gene's germline CDR1 is LNHDA and CDR2 SQIVND (reference sequence). The length of the CDR3 is 15 residues. For the CDR3, the DNA is TGTGCCAGTAGTCTATCCAGGGGGCTGAGCACTGAAGCTTTCTTT. Residues: CASSLSRGLSTEAFF.

This clone has just one count. The chain is built from TRBV5-4 and TRBJ2-3; perhaps TRBD2 as D (5 bases). Trimming shortened V by 4 bases and J by 5 bases, and 17 bases separated the two germline ends. The CDR3 contains 15 residues. Germline CDR1 reads SGHNT; CDR2 reads YYREEE (reference sequence). The CDR3 is CASSLMSGNQDTQYF. CDR3 in DNA: TGTGCCAGCAGCCTAATGTCGGGGAACCAAGATACGCAGTATTTT. Using reference TRBV5-4 and TRBJ2-3 for the parts outside the CDR3, the full variable domain is ETGVTQSPTHLIKTRGQQVTLRCSSQSGHNTVSWYQQALGQGPQFIFQYYREEENGRGNFPPRFSGLQFPNYSSELNVNALELDDSALYLCASSLMSGNQDTQYFGPGTRLTVL.

V and J are TRBV10-2 and TRBJ2-1, with 7 bases identical to TRBD2. Germline V gene data show CDR1 as WSHSY and CDR2 as SAAADI. The V gene end was trimmed by 6 bases and the J gene end by 7 bases; junction bases not matched to a gene: 18. The CDR3 runs to 17 residues. CDR3 in amino acids: CASSPAVGPREGNEQFF. The DNA for the CDR3 is TGCGCCAGCAGCCCCGCCGTTGGCCCGAGGGAGGGGAATGAGCAGTTCTTC.

V and J are TRBV7-2 and TRBJ1-2, with 8 nucleotides matching TRBD1. The germline V gene has CDR1 SGHTA and CDR2 FQGNSA. The length of the CDR3 is 14 residues. Trimming cost V 1 base and J 7 bases; bases outside gene matches: 5. For the CDR3, the DNA is TGTGCCAGCAGCTTAGGCAACAGGGGGTTTGGCTACACCTTC. It translates to CASSLGNRGFGYTF.

This CDR3 reads CASSLVGQSASQPQHF. The CDR3 DNA reads as TGTGCCAGTAGTTTGGTGGGGCAGTCGGCATCTCAGCCCCAGCATTTT. The chain recombines TRBV19 with TRBJ1-5; TRBD1 is a possible D gene (5 bases). CDR1 and CDR2 from the germline V gene are LNHDA and SQIVND (reference sequence). This CDR3 is built from 16 residues. V gave up 5 bases and J gave up 6 bases, with 20 bases separating them.

V is TRBV7-8 and J is TRBJ2-5, with 7 bases fitting TRBD2. There are 15 residues in the CDR3. V shed 5 bases and J 2 bases; nucleotides not matched to a gene: 8. Per germline, CDR1 SGHVS and CDR2 FQNEAQ. The CDR3 reads CASSPGGAGQETQYF. The CDR3 bases are TGTGCCAGCAGCCCCGGGGGAGCGGGGCAAGAGACCCAGTACTTC.